These T cell receptor beta chains were read from a single sample in a study of blood T cell repertoires in COVID-19. Libraries were prepared by immunoSEQ multiplex PCR; TCRdb keeps only in-frame clonotypes and omits some of them. Of approximately 70,000 clones listed, around 83% are singletons. Sequences were obtained from peripheral blood. These TCRs come from a woman aged 80 or over with acute or convalescent COVID-19. Both conserved end residues are part of each CDR3. Fields, in order: D gene, J gene, V gene, clone size, CDR3 protein, CDR3 DNA. The D gene is left open where the match is weak. Some rows have no size entry. The others give once, few or many, or a class for an expanded clone.

>TRBD1|TRBJ2-1|TRBV5-6|-
CASSQGAREQFF
TGTGCCAGCAGCCAGGGGGCTCGAGAGCAGTTCTTC
>-|TRBJ1-1|TRBV25-1|-
CASSEWGVTFF
TGTGCCAGCAGTGAATGGGGGGTAACTTTCTTT
>-|TRBJ2-5|TRBV13|-
CASSLPVFQGGKETQYF
TGTGCCAGCAGCTTGCCCGTTTTCCAGGGTGGTAAGGAGACCCAGTACTTC
>TRBD2|TRBJ2-7|TRBV10-3|-
CAISETGTSGTFYEQYF
TGTGCCATCAGTGAGACAGGGACTAGCGGGACTTTCTACGAGCAGTACTTC
>TRBD2|TRBJ2-6|TRBV5-1|-
CASSLRTSGTTSGANVLTF
TGCGCCAGCAGCTTAAGGACTAGCGGGACTACTTCTGGGGCCAACGTCCTGACTTTC
>-|TRBJ1-6|TRBV27|-
CASSSYRVRDSPLHF
TGTGCCAGCAGTTCATACAGGGTCCGAGATTCACCCCTCCACTTT
>TRBD2|TRBJ2-3|TRBV15|-
CATSFRLAGDRGTQYF
TGTGCCACCAGCTTCCGACTAGCGGGGGACAGAGGTACGCAGTATTTT
>-|TRBJ1-3|TRBV5-1|-
CASSLSGEPTTIYF
TGCGCCAGCAGCTTGAGTGGAGAACCTACCACCATATATTTT
>-|TRBJ2-5|TRBV7-9|-
CASSPVGETQYF
TGTGCCAGCAGCCCGGTTGGTGAGACCCAGTACTTC
>-|TRBJ2-5|TRBV7-8|-
CASSLARWVETQYF
TGTGCCAGCAGCTTAGCGCGGTGGGTAGAGACCCAGTACTTC
>-|TRBJ2-1|TRBV18|-
CASSPRTGKYNEQFF
TGTGCCAGCTCACCAAGAACAGGGAAGTACAATGAGCAGTTCTTC
>-|TRBJ1-1|TRBV15|-
CATSRPGLFLDNTEAFF
TGTGCCACCAGCAGACCGGGACTGTTCCTCGATAACACTGAAGCTTTCTTT
>TRBD1|TRBJ1-1|TRBV5-4|-
CASSQGRGPTEAFF
TGTGCCAGCAGCCAAGGCAGGGGGCCCACTGAAGCTTTCTTT
>TRBD2|TRBJ2-1|TRBV30|-
CAWSFFSGTSGGNEQFF
TGTGCCTGGAGTTTTTTTAGCGGGACTAGCGGGGGTAATGAGCAGTTCTTC
>TRBD1|TRBJ2-2|TRBV4-1|once
CASSHLGQGTSGELFF
TGCGCCAGCAGCCATCTCGGACAGGGAACTTCCGGGGAGCTGTTTTTT
>TRBD1|TRBJ1-2|TRBV6-5|-
CASSYWGQGDGYTF
TGTGCCAGCAGTTATTGGGGACAGGGAGATGGCTACACCTTC
>-|TRBJ2-3|TRBV5-1|-
CASSFSLRGNTDTQYF
TGCGCCAGCAGCTTTTCATTACGGGGTAACACAGATACGCAGTATTTT
>-|TRBJ1-2|TRBV6-5|-
CASSYSLQGGGYGYTF
TGTGCCAGCAGTTACTCGCTTCAGGGAGGAGGATATGGCTACACCTTC
>-|TRBJ1-1|TRBV2|few
CASRLQGIGNTEAFF
TGTGCCAGCAGGTTACAGGGAATCGGGAACACTGAAGCTTTCTTT
>TRBD1|TRBJ1-2|TRBV7-9|once
CASSSRQGPLTGYTF
TGTGCCAGCAGCTCTCGACAGGGCCCTCTGACGGGCTACACCTTC
>TRBD1|TRBJ1-4|TRBV5-5|few
CASSSTGAFVEKLFF
TGTGCCAGCAGCTCCACAGGGGCTTTCGTTGAAAAACTGTTTTTT
>-|TRBJ1-3|TRBV11-2|-
CASRMGAGPSGNTIYF
TGTGCCAGCAGAATGGGGGCAGGGCCCTCTGGAAACACCATATATTTT
>TRBD1|TRBJ2-5|TRBV27|once
CASSPTGTGYRGTQYF
TGTGCCAGCAGTCCTACGGGGACAGGGTATCGGGGGACCCAGTACTTC
>-|TRBJ2-1|TRBV2|-
CASSIQGYNEQFF
TGTGCCAGCAGTATTCAGGGTTACAATGAGCAGTTCTTC
>TRBD2|TRBJ2-5|TRBV6-5|once
CASSLTGTSGGVQYF
TGTGCCAGCAGTCTTACAGGCACTAGCGGGGGAGTCCAGTACTTC
>TRBD1|TRBJ1-3|TRBV9|-
CASTGAGNTIYF
TGTGCCAGTACAGGGGCTGGAAACACCATATATTTT
>-|TRBJ2-5|TRBV7-3|few
CASSTGQQPPGQPQETQYF
TGTGCCAGCAGCACAGGCCAGCAACCCCCGGGACAACCGCAAGAGACCCAGTACTTC